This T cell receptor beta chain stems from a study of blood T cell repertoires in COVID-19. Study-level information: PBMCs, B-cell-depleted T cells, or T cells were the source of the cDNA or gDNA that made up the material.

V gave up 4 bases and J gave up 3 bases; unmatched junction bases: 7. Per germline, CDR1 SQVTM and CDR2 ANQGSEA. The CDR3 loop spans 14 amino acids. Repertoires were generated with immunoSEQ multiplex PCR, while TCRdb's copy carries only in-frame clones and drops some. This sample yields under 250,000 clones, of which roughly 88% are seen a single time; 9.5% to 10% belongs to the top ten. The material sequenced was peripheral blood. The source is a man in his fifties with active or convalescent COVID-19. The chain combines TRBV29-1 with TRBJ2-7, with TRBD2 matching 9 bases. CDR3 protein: CSVVVLREGYEQYF. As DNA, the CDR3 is TGCAGCGTTGTTGTTTTGCGGGAGGGCTACGAGCAGTACTTC.